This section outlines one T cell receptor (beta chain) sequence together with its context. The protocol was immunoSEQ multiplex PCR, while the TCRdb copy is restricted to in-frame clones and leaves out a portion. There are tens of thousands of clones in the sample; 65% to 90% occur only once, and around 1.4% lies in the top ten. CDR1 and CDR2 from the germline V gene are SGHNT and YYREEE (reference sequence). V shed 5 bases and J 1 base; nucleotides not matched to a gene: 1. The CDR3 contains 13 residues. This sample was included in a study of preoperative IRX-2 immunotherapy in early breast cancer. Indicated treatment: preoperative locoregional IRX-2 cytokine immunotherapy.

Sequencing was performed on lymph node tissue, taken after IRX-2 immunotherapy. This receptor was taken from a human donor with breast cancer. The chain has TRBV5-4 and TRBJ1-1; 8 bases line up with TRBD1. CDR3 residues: CASRQGGNTEAFF. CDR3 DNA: TGTGCCAGCAGACAGGGGGGGAACACTGAAGCTTTCTTT.